Listed below are T cell receptor beta chains from one sample, sequenced in a study of CD8+ T cells in alopecia areata. TCRdb keeps only in-frame clones here, not all; method: immunoSEQ multiplex PCR. This table holds 150,000 to 200,000 clones, around three fifths found once. Sequenced material: CD4+ T cells sorted from blood, taken at week 0. These receptors all come from a human donor with alopecia areata. CDR3s include the opening cysteine and the closing phenylalanine or tryptophan. D genes are given only for firm matches. Only some rows state a clone size, as once, few, many or a class for expanded clones.

clone size: once
J gene: TRBJ2-1
D gene: TRBD1
V gene: TRBV5-1
CDR3 DNA: TGCGCCAGCAGCTTCGGACAGGGCAGAGGTGAGCAGTTCTTC
CDR3 protein: CASSFGQGRGEQFF

clone size: -
J gene: TRBJ2-7
D gene: -
V gene: TRBV6-5
CDR3 DNA: TGTGCCAGCAGTTACGGGAGACCTCCAGGCACCTACGAGCAGTACTTC
CDR3 protein: CASSYGRPPGTYEQYF

clone size: -
J gene: TRBJ2-7
D gene: -
V gene: TRBV5-4
CDR3 DNA: TGTGCCAGCAGCTTACAAGGGTCCTACGAGCAGTACTTC
CDR3 protein: CASSLQGSYEQYF

clone size: -
J gene: TRBJ2-3
D gene: TRBD2
V gene: TRBV27
CDR3 DNA: TGTGCCAGCAGCTGGGGACTAGCGTCAGATACGCAGTATTTT
CDR3 protein: CASSWGLASDTQYF

clone size: few
J gene: TRBJ2-3
D gene: TRBD2
V gene: TRBV30
CDR3 DNA: TGTGCCTGGAGTGCAGGAAGCGGGGGACTCACAGATACGCAGTATTTT
CDR3 protein: CAWSAGSGGLTDTQYF

clone size: few
J gene: TRBJ2-7
D gene: -
V gene: TRBV9
CDR3 DNA: TGTGCCAGCAGCGCATCCCTGGGAGGAGAGCAGTACTTC
CDR3 protein: CASSASLGGEQYF

clone size: -
J gene: TRBJ1-5
D gene: -
V gene: TRBV6-1
CDR3 DNA: TGTGCCAGCAGCTTTAGCAATCAGCCCCAGCATTTT
CDR3 protein: CASSFSNQPQHF

clone size: -
J gene: TRBJ1-1
D gene: TRBD1
V gene: TRBV10-2
CDR3 DNA: TGCGCCAGCAGCCAGGGGGACACTGAAGCTTTCTTT
CDR3 protein: CASSQGDTEAFF

clone size: -
J gene: TRBJ2-7
D gene: -
V gene: TRBV4-1
CDR3 DNA: TGCGCCAGCAGCCAAGGAGAGCCGGGACAATTCTACGAGCAGTACTTC
CDR3 protein: CASSQGEPGQFYEQYF

clone size: -
J gene: TRBJ2-5
D gene: TRBD1
V gene: TRBV19
CDR3 DNA: TGTGCCAGTAGTAAGGTCGGACAGGATCGGTCGGAGACCCAGTACTTC
CDR3 protein: CASSKVGQDRSETQYF

clone size: -
J gene: TRBJ1-1
D gene: -
V gene: TRBV30
CDR3 DNA: TGTGCCTGGAGAAGACTAGGGGGGCCAGGGACTGAAGCTTTCTTT
CDR3 protein: CAWRRLGGPGTEAFF

clone size: -
J gene: TRBJ2-7
D gene: TRBD2
V gene: TRBV9
CDR3 DNA: TGTGCCAGCAGCGTAGGCGCTAGCGGGGGATACGAGCAGTACTTC
CDR3 protein: CASSVGASGGYEQYF

clone size: -
J gene: TRBJ2-3
D gene: -
V gene: TRBV30
CDR3 DNA: TGTGCCTGGAGGGCGGGGCGGGCAGATACGCAGTATTTT
CDR3 protein: CAWRAGRADTQYF

clone size: few
J gene: TRBJ1-1
D gene: -
V gene: TRBV10-2
CDR3 DNA: TGCGCCACCACGAAGGGGGGCGCGGGGACTGAAGCTTTCTTT
CDR3 protein: CATTKGGAGTEAFF

clone size: -
J gene: TRBJ2-4
D gene: -
V gene: TRBV19
CDR3 DNA: TGTGCCAGTAGTCCGCTGCCATTAGCCAAAAACATTCAGTACTTC
CDR3 protein: CASSPLPLAKNIQYF

clone size: -
J gene: TRBJ2-7
D gene: -
V gene: TRBV7-9
CDR3 DNA: TGTGCCAGCAGCCGAACACAGTGGGCGGCTTCCGAGCAGTACTTC
CDR3 protein: CASSRTQWAASEQYF

clone size: -
J gene: TRBJ1-1
D gene: -
V gene: TRBV29-1
CDR3 DNA: TGCAGCGTTGATCCGGGGAACACTGAAGCTTTCTTT
CDR3 protein: CSVDPGNTEAFF

clone size: -
J gene: TRBJ2-7
D gene: TRBD1
V gene: TRBV5-1
CDR3 DNA: TGCGCCAGCAGCTACAGGGGGCTTAGCTACGAGCAGTACTTC
CDR3 protein: CASSYRGLSYEQYF

clone size: -
J gene: TRBJ1-5
D gene: -
V gene: TRBV25-1
CDR3 DNA: TGTGCCAGCGTCGGGGGATTTGGGCAGCCCCAGCATTTT
CDR3 protein: CASVGGFGQPQHF

clone size: once
J gene: TRBJ2-7
D gene: -
V gene: TRBV5-1
CDR3 DNA: TGCGCCAGCAGCTTAGACACGCACTACGAGCAGTACTTC
CDR3 protein: CASSLDTHYEQYF

clone size: few
J gene: TRBJ2-2
D gene: -
V gene: TRBV15
CDR3 DNA: TGTGCCACCAGCAGAGACGTCGGGCTGAACACCGGGGAGCTGTTTTTT
CDR3 protein: CATSRDVGLNTGELFF

clone size: -
J gene: TRBJ2-4
D gene: -
V gene: TRBV27
CDR3 DNA: TGTGCCAGCATAGGGACCAAGGGGGCCAAAAACATTCAGTACTTC
CDR3 protein: CASIGTKGAKNIQYF

clone size: few
J gene: TRBJ2-7
D gene: TRBD2
V gene: TRBV10-3
CDR3 DNA: TGTGCCATCACTAGCGGGATATCCTACGAGCAGTACTTC
CDR3 protein: CAITSGISYEQYF

clone size: -
J gene: TRBJ1-1
D gene: -
V gene: TRBV5-1
CDR3 DNA: TGCGCCAGCGGCCCGGGACAGAACACTGAAGCTTTCTTT
CDR3 protein: CASGPGQNTEAFF

clone size: -
J gene: TRBJ2-7
D gene: -
V gene: TRBV30
CDR3 DNA: TGTGCCTGGGGGGGGACAGTCTACGAGCAGTACTTC
CDR3 protein: CAWGGTVYEQYF

clone size: -
J gene: TRBJ2-7
D gene: -
V gene: TRBV29-1
CDR3 DNA: TGCAGCGCGGGGGCGGGACAGACCTACGAGCAGTACTTC
CDR3 protein: CSAGAGQTYEQYF

clone size: many
J gene: TRBJ1-2
D gene: -
V gene: TRBV10-3
CDR3 DNA: TGTGCCATCAGGGGTGCGGACAGATCGAACTATGGCTACACCTTC
CDR3 protein: CAIRGADRSNYGYTF

clone size: -
J gene: TRBJ2-1
D gene: -
V gene: TRBV6-5
CDR3 DNA: TGTGCCAGCAGTTACTCGTATTCTATCTTCTTC
CDR3 protein: CASSYSYSIFF

clone size: -
J gene: TRBJ1-4
D gene: TRBD1
V gene: TRBV30
CDR3 DNA: TGTGCCTGGAACTCCTGGGACAGGGTGAATGAAAAACTGTTTTTT
CDR3 protein: CAWNSWDRVNEKLFF

clone size: -
J gene: TRBJ1-2
D gene: -
V gene: TRBV6-6
CDR3 DNA: TGTGCCAGCAGACGGACAGACTATGGCTACACCTTC
CDR3 protein: CASRRTDYGYTF

clone size: -
J gene: TRBJ1-2
D gene: -
V gene: TRBV18
CDR3 DNA: TGTGCCAGCTCACCACAGGGTGTGGCAGGGGACGATGGCTACACCTTC
CDR3 protein: CASSPQGVAGDDGYTF

clone size: -
J gene: TRBJ2-1
D gene: -
V gene: TRBV7-3
CDR3 DNA: TGTGCCAGCAGCTTGGGTACACACAATGAGCAGTTCTTC
CDR3 protein: CASSLGTHNEQFF

clone size: -
J gene: TRBJ2-2
D gene: -
V gene: TRBV15
CDR3 DNA: TGTGCCACCCTAGGGGTCCTAAACACCGGGGAGCTGTTTTTT
CDR3 protein: CATLGVLNTGELFF

clone size: -
J gene: TRBJ1-1
D gene: -
V gene: TRBV29-1
CDR3 DNA: TGCAGCGTCGTCAGGCGAATGAACACTGAAGCTTTCTTT
CDR3 protein: CSVVRRMNTEAFF

clone size: -
J gene: TRBJ2-3
D gene: -
V gene: TRBV30
CDR3 DNA: TGTGCCTGGAGTCCAGGGCTGTCACGTGGAGATACGCAGTATTTT
CDR3 protein: CAWSPGLSRGDTQYF

clone size: -
J gene: TRBJ2-5
D gene: -
V gene: TRBV4-2
CDR3 DNA: TGTGCCAGCAGCCAAGAAGGCGGGACCTTCAAGGGGGAGACCCAGTACTTC
CDR3 protein: CASSQEGGTFKGETQYF

clone size: -
J gene: TRBJ2-5
D gene: -
V gene: TRBV20-1
CDR3 DNA: TGCAGTGCGGTACGGGGAGAGACCCAGTACTTC
CDR3 protein: CSAVRGETQYF

clone size: few
J gene: TRBJ2-1
D gene: -
V gene: TRBV10-3
CDR3 DNA: TGTGCCATCGCCAGCGAGAGCTCCTACAATGAGCAGTTCTTC
CDR3 protein: CAIASESSYNEQFF

clone size: -
J gene: TRBJ1-1
D gene: -
V gene: TRBV12-5
CDR3 DNA: TGTGCTAGTGGTTCCTACGCTTGGGTTAACACTGAAGCTTTCTTT
CDR3 protein: CASGSYAWVNTEAFF

clone size: once
J gene: TRBJ2-7
D gene: -
V gene: TRBV18
CDR3 DNA: TGTGCCAGCTCACGGGAACAGGCCTACGAGCAGTACTTC
CDR3 protein: CASSREQAYEQYF

clone size: -
J gene: TRBJ1-2
D gene: -
V gene: TRBV7-8
CDR3 DNA: TGTGCCAGCAGCACACGGGACATCTATGGCTACACCTTC
CDR3 protein: CASSTRDIYGYTF

clone size: -
J gene: TRBJ1-2
D gene: -
V gene: TRBV10-3
CDR3 DNA: TGTGCCATCAGTGAGTCGGAGTGGGGGCCTCCTAACTATGGCTACACCTTC
CDR3 protein: CAISESEWGPPNYGYTF

clone size: -
J gene: TRBJ2-4
D gene: -
V gene: TRBV29-1
CDR3 DNA: TGCAGCGTAAAGGGACTGCAAGACCTAGCCAAAAACATTCAGTACTTC
CDR3 protein: CSVKGLQDLAKNIQYF

clone size: -
J gene: TRBJ1-1
D gene: -
V gene: TRBV28
CDR3 DNA: TGTGCCAGCAGTTCGGGGGGTGCTGAAGCTTTCTTT
CDR3 protein: CASSSGGAEAFF

clone size: few
J gene: TRBJ2-1
D gene: -
V gene: TRBV25-1
CDR3 DNA: TGTGCCAGCAGTGGCCAATTTGTCAGCCAAGGCTCCTACAATGAGCAGTTCTTC
CDR3 protein: CASSGQFVSQGSYNEQFF

clone size: -
J gene: TRBJ2-1
D gene: TRBD1
V gene: TRBV2
CDR3 DNA: TGTGCCAGCAGGAGGGACAGAGACAATGAGCAGTTCTTC
CDR3 protein: CASRRDRDNEQFF

clone size: -
J gene: TRBJ2-5
D gene: TRBD1
V gene: TRBV5-1
CDR3 DNA: TGCGCCAGCAGCCCGGGACAGGGGAGAGAGACCCAGTACTTC
CDR3 protein: CASSPGQGRETQYF

clone size: -
J gene: TRBJ2-5
D gene: TRBD1
V gene: TRBV10-3
CDR3 DNA: TGTGCCATCAGTGGGGGGAGGACAGGGGATCAAGAGACCCAGTACTTC
CDR3 protein: CAISGGRTGDQETQYF

clone size: few
J gene: TRBJ1-2
D gene: -
V gene: TRBV5-1
CDR3 DNA: TGCGCCAGCAGCTTGGAGGCAGCGAACTATGGCTACACCTTC
CDR3 protein: CASSLEAANYGYTF

clone size: -
J gene: TRBJ1-6
D gene: TRBD1
V gene: TRBV27
CDR3 DNA: TGTGCCAGCAGTTTATCGACAGGGAATAATTCACCCCTCCACTTT
CDR3 protein: CASSLSTGNNSPLHF